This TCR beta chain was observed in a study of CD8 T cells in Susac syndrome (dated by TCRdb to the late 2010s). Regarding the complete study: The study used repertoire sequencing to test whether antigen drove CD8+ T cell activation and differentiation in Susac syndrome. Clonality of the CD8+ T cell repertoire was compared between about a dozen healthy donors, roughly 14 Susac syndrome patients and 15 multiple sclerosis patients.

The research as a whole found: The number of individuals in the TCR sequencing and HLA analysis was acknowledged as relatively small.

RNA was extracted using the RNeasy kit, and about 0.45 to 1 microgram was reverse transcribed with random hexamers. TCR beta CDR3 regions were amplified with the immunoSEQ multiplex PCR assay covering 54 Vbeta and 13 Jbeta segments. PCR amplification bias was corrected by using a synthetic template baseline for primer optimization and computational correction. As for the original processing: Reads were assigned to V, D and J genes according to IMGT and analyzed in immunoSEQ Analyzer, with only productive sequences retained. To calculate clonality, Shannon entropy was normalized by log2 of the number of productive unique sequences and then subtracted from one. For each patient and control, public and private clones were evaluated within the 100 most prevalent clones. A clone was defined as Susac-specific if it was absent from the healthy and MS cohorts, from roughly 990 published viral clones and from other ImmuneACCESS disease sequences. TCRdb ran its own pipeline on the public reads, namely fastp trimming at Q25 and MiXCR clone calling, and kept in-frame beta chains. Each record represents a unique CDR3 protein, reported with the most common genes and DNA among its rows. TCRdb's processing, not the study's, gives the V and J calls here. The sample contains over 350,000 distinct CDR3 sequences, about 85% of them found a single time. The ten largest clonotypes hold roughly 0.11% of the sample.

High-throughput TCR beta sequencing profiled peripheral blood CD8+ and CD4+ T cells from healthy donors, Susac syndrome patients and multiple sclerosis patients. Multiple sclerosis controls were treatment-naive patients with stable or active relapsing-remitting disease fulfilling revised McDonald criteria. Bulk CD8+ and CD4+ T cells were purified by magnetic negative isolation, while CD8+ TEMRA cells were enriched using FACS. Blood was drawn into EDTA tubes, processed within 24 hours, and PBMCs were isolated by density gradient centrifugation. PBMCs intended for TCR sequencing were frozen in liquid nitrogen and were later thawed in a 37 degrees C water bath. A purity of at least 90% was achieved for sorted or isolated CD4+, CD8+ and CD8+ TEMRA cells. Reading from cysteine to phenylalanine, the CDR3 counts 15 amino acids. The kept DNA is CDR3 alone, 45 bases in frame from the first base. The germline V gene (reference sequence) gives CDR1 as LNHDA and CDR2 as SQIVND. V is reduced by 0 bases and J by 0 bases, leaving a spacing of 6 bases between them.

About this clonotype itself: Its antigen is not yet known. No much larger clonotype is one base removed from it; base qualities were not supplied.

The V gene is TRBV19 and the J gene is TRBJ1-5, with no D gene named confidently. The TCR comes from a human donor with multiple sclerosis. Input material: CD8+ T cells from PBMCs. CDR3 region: CASSIDLYSNQPQHF. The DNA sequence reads TGTGCCAGTAGTATAGATCTCTATAGCAATCAGCCCCAGCATTTT. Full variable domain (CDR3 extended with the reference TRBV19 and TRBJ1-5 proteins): DGGITQSPKYLFRKEGQNVTLSCEQNLNHDAMYWYRQDPGQGLRLIYYSQIVNDFQKGDIAEGYSVSREKKESFPLTVTSAQKNPTAFYLCASSIDLYSNQPQHFGDGTRLSIL.